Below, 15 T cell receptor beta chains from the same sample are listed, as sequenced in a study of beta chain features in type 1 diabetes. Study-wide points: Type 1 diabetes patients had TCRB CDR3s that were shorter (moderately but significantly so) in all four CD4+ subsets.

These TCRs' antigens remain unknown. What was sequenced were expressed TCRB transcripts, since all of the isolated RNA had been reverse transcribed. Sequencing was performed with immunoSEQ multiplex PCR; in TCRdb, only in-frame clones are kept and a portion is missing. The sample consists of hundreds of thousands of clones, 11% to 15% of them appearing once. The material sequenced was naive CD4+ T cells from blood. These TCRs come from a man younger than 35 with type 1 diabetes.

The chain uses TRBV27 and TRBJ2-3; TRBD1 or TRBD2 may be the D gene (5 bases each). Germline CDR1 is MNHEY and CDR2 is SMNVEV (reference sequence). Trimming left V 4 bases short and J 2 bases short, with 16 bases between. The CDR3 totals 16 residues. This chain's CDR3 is CASSSGTRTATDTQYF. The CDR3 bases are TGTGCCAGCAGTTCCGGGACGCGTACTGCCACAGATACGCAGTATTTT.

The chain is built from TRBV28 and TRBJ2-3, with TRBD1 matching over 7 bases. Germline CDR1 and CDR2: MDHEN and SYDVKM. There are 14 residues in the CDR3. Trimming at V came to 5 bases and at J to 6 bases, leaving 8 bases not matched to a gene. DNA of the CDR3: TGTGCCAGCAGTCACAGGGGTCTTCGGGATACGCAGTATTTT. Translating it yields CASSHRGLRDTQYF.

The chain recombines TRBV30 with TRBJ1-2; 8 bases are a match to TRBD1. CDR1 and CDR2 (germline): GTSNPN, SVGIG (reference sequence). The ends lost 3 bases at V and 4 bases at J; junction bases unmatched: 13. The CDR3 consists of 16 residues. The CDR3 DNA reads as TGTGCCTGGAGGACCTTAGGACAGGGCGGGGGCTATGGCTACACCTTC. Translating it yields CAWRTLGQGGGYGYTF.

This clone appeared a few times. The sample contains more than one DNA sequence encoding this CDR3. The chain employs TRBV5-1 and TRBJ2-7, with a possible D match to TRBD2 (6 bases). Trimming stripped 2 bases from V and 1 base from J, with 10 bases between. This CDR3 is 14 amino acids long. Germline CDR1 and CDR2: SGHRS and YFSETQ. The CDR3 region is CASSFWDSSYEQYF. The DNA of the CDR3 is TGCGCCAGCAGCTTTTGGGACTCGTCCTACGAGCAGTACTTC.

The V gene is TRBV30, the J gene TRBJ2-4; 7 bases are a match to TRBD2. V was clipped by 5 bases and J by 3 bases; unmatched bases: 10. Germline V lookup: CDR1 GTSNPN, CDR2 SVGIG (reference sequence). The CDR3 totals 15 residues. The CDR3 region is CAWAVSGTNKNIQYF. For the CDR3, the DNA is TGTGCCTGGGCTGTCTCAGGGACTAACAAAAACATTCAGTACTTC. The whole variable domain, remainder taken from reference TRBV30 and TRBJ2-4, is SQTIHQWPATLVQPVGSPLSLECTVEGTSNPNLYWYRQAAGRGLQLLFYSVGIGQISSEVPQNLSASRPQDRQFILSSKKLLLSDSGFYLCAWAVSGTNKNIQYFGAGTRLSVL.

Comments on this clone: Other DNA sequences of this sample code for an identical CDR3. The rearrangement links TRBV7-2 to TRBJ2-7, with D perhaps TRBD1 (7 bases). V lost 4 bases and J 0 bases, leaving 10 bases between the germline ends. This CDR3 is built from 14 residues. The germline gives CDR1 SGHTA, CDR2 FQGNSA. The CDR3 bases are TGTGCCAGCAGCTCAGGGGGGAGCTCCTACGAGCAGTACTTC. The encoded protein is CASSSGGSSYEQYF. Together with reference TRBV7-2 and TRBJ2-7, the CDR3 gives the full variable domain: GAGVSQSPSNKVTEKGKDVELRCDPISGHTALYWYRQSLGQGLEFLIYFQGNSAPDKSGLPSDRFSAERTGGSVSTLTIQRTQQEDSAVYLCASSSGGSSYEQYFGPGTRLTVT.

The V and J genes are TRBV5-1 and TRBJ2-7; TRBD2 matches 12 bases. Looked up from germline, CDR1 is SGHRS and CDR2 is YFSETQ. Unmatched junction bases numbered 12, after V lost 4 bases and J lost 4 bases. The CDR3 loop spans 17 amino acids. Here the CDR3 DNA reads TGCGCCAGCAGCCCCCTCCCCGGACTAGCGGGAATTTACGAGCAGTACTTC. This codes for CASSPLPGLAGIYEQYF.

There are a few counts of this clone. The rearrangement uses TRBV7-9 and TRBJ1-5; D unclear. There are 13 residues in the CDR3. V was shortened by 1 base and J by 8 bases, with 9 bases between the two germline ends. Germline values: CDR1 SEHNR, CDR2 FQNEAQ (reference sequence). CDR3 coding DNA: TGTGCCAGCAGCTTAGATCAGGAGAAGCCCCAGCATTTT. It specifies CASSLDQEKPQHF.

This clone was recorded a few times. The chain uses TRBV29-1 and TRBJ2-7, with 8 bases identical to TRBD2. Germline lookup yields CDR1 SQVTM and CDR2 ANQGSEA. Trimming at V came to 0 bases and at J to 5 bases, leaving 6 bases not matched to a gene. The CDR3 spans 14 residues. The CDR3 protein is CSVEDREGSHEQYF. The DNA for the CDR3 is TGCAGCGTTGAAGATCGGGAGGGTTCCCACGAGCAGTACTTC.

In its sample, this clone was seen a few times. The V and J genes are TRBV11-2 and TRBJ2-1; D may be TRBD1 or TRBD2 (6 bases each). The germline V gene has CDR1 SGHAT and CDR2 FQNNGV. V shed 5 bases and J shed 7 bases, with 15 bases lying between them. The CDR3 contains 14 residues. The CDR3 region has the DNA TGTGCCAGCAGCCATCTTCGGGGGCTAAATGAGCAGTTCTTC. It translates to CASSHLRGLNEQFF.

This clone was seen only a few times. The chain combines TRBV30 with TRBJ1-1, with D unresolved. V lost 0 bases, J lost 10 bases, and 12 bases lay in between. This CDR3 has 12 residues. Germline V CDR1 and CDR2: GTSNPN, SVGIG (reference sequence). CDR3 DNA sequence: TGTGCCTGGAGTGTACTGGGGAAGAGAGCTTTCTTT. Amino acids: CAWSVLGKRAFF.

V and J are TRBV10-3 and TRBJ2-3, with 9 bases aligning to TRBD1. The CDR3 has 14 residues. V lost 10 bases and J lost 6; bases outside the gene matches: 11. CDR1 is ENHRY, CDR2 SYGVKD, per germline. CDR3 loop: CATGQGGSRDTQYF. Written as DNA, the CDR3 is TGTGCCACGGGACAGGGCGGGAGTAGGGATACGCAGTATTTT.

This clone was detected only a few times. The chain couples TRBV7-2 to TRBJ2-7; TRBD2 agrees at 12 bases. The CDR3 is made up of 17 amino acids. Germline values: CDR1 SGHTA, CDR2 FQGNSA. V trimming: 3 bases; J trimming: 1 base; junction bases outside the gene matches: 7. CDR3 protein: CASSFGTSGSYSYEQYF. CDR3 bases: TGTGCCAGCAGCTTCGGGACTAGCGGGTCCTATTCCTACGAGCAGTACTTC.

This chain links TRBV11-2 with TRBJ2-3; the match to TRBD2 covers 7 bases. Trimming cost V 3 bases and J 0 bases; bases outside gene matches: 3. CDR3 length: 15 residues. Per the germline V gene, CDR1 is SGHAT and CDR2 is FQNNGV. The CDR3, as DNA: TGTGCCAGCAGCTTGGGCGGGGGAAGCACAGATACGCAGTATTTT. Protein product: CASSLGGGSTDTQYF.

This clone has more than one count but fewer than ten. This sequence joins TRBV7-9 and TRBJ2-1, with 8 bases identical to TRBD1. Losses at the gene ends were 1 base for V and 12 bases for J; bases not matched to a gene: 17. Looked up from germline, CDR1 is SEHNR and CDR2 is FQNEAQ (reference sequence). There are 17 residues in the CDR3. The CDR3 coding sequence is TGTGCCAGCAGCTTAGGAACGACAGGGGACCCTCCTACAGGGCAGTTCTTC. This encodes CASSLGTTGDPPTGQFF.